Below are 30 T cell receptor beta chains sequenced from a single sample in a study of blood T cell repertoires in COVID-19. Produced via immunoSEQ multiplex PCR; TCRdb's table is partial and in-frame only. Here the sample spans about 220,000 clones, around 80% being singletons. Specimen: peripheral blood. The receptors stem from a human donor in a cohort sampled during active COVID-19.

The chain combines TRBV13 with TRBJ2-4; TRBD2 matches at 11 bases. The CDR3 consists of 20 residues. The V gene's germline CDR1 is PRHDT and CDR2 FYEKMQ (reference sequence). V was pared by 3 bases and J by 0 bases, with 13 bases of the junction left unmatched. CDR3 amino acids: CASSFYSGGGVPIAKNIQYF. CDR3 nucleotide sequence: TGTGCCAGCAGCTTCTATAGCGGGGGGGGCGTCCCCATAGCCAAAAACATTCAGTACTTC.

V is TRBV2 and J is TRBJ1-3; 7 nucleotides agree with TRBD1. Germline values: CDR1 SNHLY, CDR2 FYNNEI. The CDR3 sequence is 17 residues long. After removal of 5 bases from V and 0 bases from J, the junction contained 10 bases not matched to a gene. CDR3 bases: TGTGCCAGCAGTCACAGGGGTTTCTACTCCTCTGGAAACACCATATATTTT. Translation: CASSHRGFYSSGNTIYF.

This clone was recorded once. The sample holds other DNA sequences that translate to the same CDR3. The gene calls are TRBV19 and TRBJ1-1; TRBD1 is a possible D gene (6 bases). The ends were cut back, 6 bases at V and 3 bases at J, with 11 bases in the middle. The germline V gene encodes CDR1 LNHDA and CDR2 SQIVND (reference sequence). This CDR3 region has 13 residues. DNA for the CDR3: TGTGCCAGTAGCCCGGACAGAGACACTGAAGCTTTCTTT. It specifies CASSPDRDTEAFF.

The chain links TRBV19 to TRBJ2-5; tentative D call: TRBD1 (6 bases). V was cut by 4 bases and J by 0 bases, with 9 bases left in between. Germline V gene data show CDR1 as LNHDA and CDR2 as SQIVND (reference sequence). The CDR3 has 14 amino acids. The CDR3 region has the DNA TGTGCCAGTAGTAGGGGACATAACCAAGAGACCCAGTACTTC. Its protein is CASSRGHNQETQYF.

The chain uses TRBV5-5 and TRBJ1-1, with D unresolved. The CDR3 totals 15 residues. Between the trimmed V and J ends, which lost 0 bases and 2 bases, there was a span of 11 bases. Looked up from germline, CDR1 is SGHKS and CDR2 is YYEKEE (reference sequence). The CDR3 bases are TGTGCCAGCAGCTTGGTTCCAGGTCTAAACACTGAAGCTTTCTTT. Amino acids: CASSLVPGLNTEAFF. The full variable domain, rest sourced from reference TRBV5-5 and TRBJ1-1, is DAGVTQSPTHLIKTRGQQVTLRCSPISGHKSVSWYQQVLGQGPQFIFQYYEKEERGRGNFPDRFSARQFPNYSSELNVNALLLGDSALYLCASSLVPGLNTEAFFGQGTRLTVV.

The chain carries TRBV7-2 and TRBJ2-3; the D gene is possibly TRBD1 (6 bases). Between the trimmed V and J ends, which lost 5 bases and 1 base, there was a span of 13 bases. There are 15 residues in the CDR3. CDR1 and CDR2 (germline): SGHTA, FQGNSA. CDR3 DNA sequence: TGTGCCAGCAGCGTACAGGGTCCCCGCACAGATACGCAGTATTTT. Its protein product is CASSVQGPRTDTQYF.

With regard to this clone: Other DNA sequences in the same sample also yield this CDR3. The rearrangement links TRBV5-1 to TRBJ2-7; D is unresolved. Germline CDR1 and CDR2: SGHRS and YFSETQ. Trimming removed 0 bases from V and 4 bases from J, with 11 bases in between. The CDR3 is 14 amino acids. The CDR3 DNA reads as TGCGCCAGCAGCTTGGGGGTCCCCGGGTACGAGCAGTACTTC. Protein product: CASSLGVPGYEQYF.

Only a few counts were recorded for this clone. The chain is built from TRBV29-1 and TRBJ2-2; 7 bases are shared with TRBD1. CDR3 size: 15 residues. The V gene end was trimmed by 4 bases and the J gene end by 7 bases; junction bases not matched to a gene: 12. Germline CDR1 reads SQVTM; CDR2 reads ANQGSEA. CDR3 in amino acids: CSVAGDRAFGGELFF. The DNA for the CDR3 is TGCAGCGTTGCTGGTGACAGGGCGTTTGGCGGGGAGCTGTTTTTT.

The chain is built from TRBV28 and TRBJ2-7; TRBD2 might be the D (5 bases). CDR3 length: 16 residues. V was trimmed by 6 bases and J by 2 bases, leaving 20 bases between them. Germline CDR1 is MDHEN and CDR2 is SYDVKM. The CDR3 bases are TGTGCCAGCAGCTTACCGCAGGACTCCCTGACCTACGAGCAGTACTTC. Its protein product is CASSLPQDSLTYEQYF.

V gene TRBV9 combines with J gene TRBJ2-5; a weak D match, TRBD2 (5 bases). Trimming cost V 0 bases and J 1 base, with 7 bases left between them. CDR1 SGDLS and CDR2 YYNGEE come from the germline V gene. The CDR3 extends over 14 amino acids. CDR3 region: CASSVAGVQETQYF. Here the CDR3 DNA reads TGTGCCAGCAGCGTAGCCGGGGTCCAAGAGACCCAGTACTTC.

The chain uses TRBV28 and TRBJ1-1, with D perhaps TRBD1 (6 bases). The V gene's germline CDR1 is MDHEN and CDR2 SYDVKM. The CDR3 is made up of 14 amino acids. V lost 4 bases and J lost 4, with 13 bases in between. DNA of the CDR3: TGTGCCAGCAGTTCGGGGGGCGGTGGCACTGAAGCTTTCTTT. Translation gives CASSSGGGGTEAFF.

V gene TRBV24-1 combines with J gene TRBJ2-1; 7 bases are a match to TRBD1. The junction had 1 base not matched to a gene; V was cut back by 0 bases and J by 0 bases. CDR3 size: 16 residues. The germline V gene encodes CDR1 KGHDR and CDR2 SFDVKD. CDR3 coding DNA: TGTGCCACCAGTGATTTGAGGGACAGCTCCTACAATGAGCAGTTCTTC. This translates into CATSDLRDSSYNEQFF.

This clone occurred a few times. CDR3 nucleotides: TGTGCCAGCAGCCCTACAGGGGGACAGGGGATGAACGGGGAGCTGTTTTTT. It codes for CASSPTGGQGMNGELFF. The chain employs TRBV7-2 and TRBJ2-2, with 10 bases aligning to TRBD1. Germline V gives CDR1 SGHTA, CDR2 FQGNSA. With 5 bases clipped from V and 7 bases from J, the junction kept 13 bases outside the gene matches. This CDR3 contains 17 residues.

The chain recombines TRBV5-1 with TRBJ1-2; TRBD1 might be the D (5 bases). Germline V gives CDR1 SGHRS, CDR2 YFSETQ. The CDR3 sequence is 14 residues long. V was trimmed by 4 bases and J by 4 bases, leaving 14 bases between them. The CDR3 DNA reads TGCGCCAGCAGCCCGGGACTCAAGACCTATGGCTACACCTTC. Translated: CASSPGLKTYGYTF.

This clone was recorded many times. The chain combines TRBV3-1 (or the pseudogene TRBV3-2) with TRBJ1-4, with 7 positions matching TRBD1. The V segment lost 4 bases and the J segment 5 bases; nucleotides outside the gene matches: 7. The germline CDR1 and CDR2 sequences are LGHDT and YNNKEL (reference sequence). The CDR3 loop spans 15 amino acids. The CDR3 DNA is TGTGCCAGCAGCCCTTCCAGGGGGGTAAATGAAAAACTGTTTTTT. Translating gives CASSPSRGVNEKLFF.

The V gene is TRBV6-6, the J gene TRBJ1-1; TRBD1 agrees at 9 bases. The CDR3 spans 15 residues. Germline-derived CDR1 and CDR2 are MNHNY and SVGAGI (reference sequence). J gave up 3 bases and V 2 bases, and 4 bases lay outside the gene matches. CDR3 nucleotide sequence: TGTGCCAGCAGTTACCCCGGGACAGGGCACACTGAAGCTTTCTTT. Protein product: CASSYPGTGHTEAFF.

This clone has only a few counts. This chain joins TRBV5-1 and TRBJ2-4; 9 nucleotides match TRBD1. This CDR3 comprises 14 residues. V lost 4 bases and J lost 8; bases outside the gene matches: 7. Per germline, CDR1 SGHRS and CDR2 YFSETQ. The CDR3 here is CASSDGTGRDIQYF. The CDR3 nucleotides are TGCGCCAGCAGCGATGGGACAGGGCGGGACATTCAGTACTTC.

V usage is TRBV5-1 and J usage is TRBJ2-5; maybe TRBD2 (5 bases). The ends were cut back, 4 bases at V and 1 base at J, with 14 bases in the middle. The CDR3 covers 15 residues. The germline V gene encodes CDR1 SGHRS and CDR2 YFSETQ. CDR3 nucleotide sequence: TGCGCCAGCAGCAGGACCTTAGCGTCCCAAGAGACCCAGTACTTC. Its translation: CASSRTLASQETQYF.

CDR3 residues: CAIRQGLETNQPQHF. DNA for the CDR3: TGTGCCATAAGACAGGGGTTGGAGACCAATCAGCCCCAGCATTTT. The chain employs TRBV10-3 and TRBJ1-5; TRBD1 matches at 8 bases. This CDR3 is built from 15 residues. CDR1 is ENHRY and CDR2 is SYGVKD in the germline V gene. Trimming removed 9 bases from V and 3 bases from J; junction bases left unmatched: 10.

The V and J genes are TRBV28 and TRBJ1-2; D is undetermined. V dropped 11 bases and J dropped 4 bases, with 14 bases sitting between them. The CDR3 loop spans 12 amino acids. Germline V gene lookup returns CDR1 MDHEN and CDR2 SYDVKM. The chain's CDR3 is CAGGSSVYGYTF. CDR3 DNA sequence: TGTGCCGGCGGCAGTAGTGTCTATGGCTACACCTTC.

This rearrangement joins TRBV28 to TRBJ2-1, with D unresolved. V was pared by 8 bases and J by 8 bases, with 4 bases between. The CDR3 consists of 9 residues. Looked up from germline, CDR1 is MDHEN and CDR2 is SYDVKM. This chain's CDR3 is CASGDEQFF. The CDR3 DNA follows: TGTGCCAGCGGAGATGAGCAGTTCTTC. Using reference TRBV28 and TRBJ2-1 for the parts outside the CDR3, the full variable domain is DVKVTQSSRYLVKRTGEKVFLECVQDMDHENMFWYRQDPGLGLRLIYFSYDVKMKEKGDIPEGYSVSREKKERFSLILESASTNQTSMYLCASGDEQFFGPGTRLTVL.

This clone was seen a single time. The genes are TRBV2 and TRBJ1-4, with D possibly matching TRBD1 (5 bases). The CDR3 has 15 amino acids. With 4 bases removed from V and 2 bases from J, the gap between germline ends came to 11 bases. Germline lookup yields CDR1 SNHLY and CDR2 FYNNEI. The CDR3: CASSGPDTTNEKLFF. For the CDR3, the DNA is TGTGCCAGCAGTGGCCCGGACACGACTAATGAAAAACTGTTTTTT.

The rearrangement links TRBV19 to TRBJ1-3; 7 nucleotides agree with TRBD1. The V segment lost 6 bases and the J segment 3 bases; nucleotides outside the gene matches: 5. The CDR3 spans 14 residues. Germline CDR1 and CDR2: LNHDA and SQIVND (reference sequence). The DNA of the CDR3 is TGTGCCAGTAGGGGACAGAGTGTTGGAAACACCATATATTTT. It specifies CASRGQSVGNTIYF.

The chain links TRBV25-1 to TRBJ2-1; maybe TRBD2 (5 bases). V gave up 1 base and J gave up 3 bases, with 19 bases separating them. The CDR3 has 18 amino acids. Germline assignment: CDR1 MGHDK and CDR2 SYGVNS. The CDR3 bases are TGTGCCAGCAGTGAATTGACCCTCCGGAGGAGTAACTACAATGAGCAGTTCTTC. Encoded protein: CASSELTLRRSNYNEQFF.

The rearrangement joins TRBV6-1 to TRBJ2-7, with 11 bases aligning to TRBD2. Germline-derived CDR1 and CDR2 are MNHNS and SASEGT. The trim removed 1 base at V and 3 bases at J, leaving 5 bases unmatched. The CDR3 is 16 amino acids. The DNA of the CDR3 is TGTGCCAGCAGTGAAGGTAGCGGGAGGGGAGGCTACGAGCAGTACTTC. Protein product: CASSEGSGRGGYEQYF.

The rearrangement joins TRBV11-2 to TRBJ2-5; D possibly corresponds to TRBD2 (7 bases). The CDR3 has 17 residues. The germline V gene has CDR1 SGHAT and CDR2 FQNNGV. Trimming took off 5 bases at V and 3 bases at J, with 22 bases between the two ends. DNA for the CDR3: TGTGCCAGCAGCCCACCCGGGGGGCCCCGGAGGAAAGAGACCCAGTACTTC. It encodes CASSPPGGPRRKETQYF.

The chain links TRBV10-3 to TRBJ2-5, with 11 nucleotides matching TRBD2. Germline CDR1 is ENHRY and CDR2 is SYGVKD. Germline trimming cut 6 bases from V and 3 bases from J; bases unmatched to any gene: 3. This CDR3 is built from 14 residues. CDR3 sequence: CAIRTSGGKETQYF. The CDR3 nucleotides are TGTGCCATCAGAACTAGCGGGGGAAAAGAGACCCAGTACTTC.

The V gene is TRBV5-5, the J gene TRBJ1-2, with TRBD1 matching 8 bases. This CDR3 contains 15 residues. V shed 4 bases and J 4 bases; nucleotides not matched to a gene: 9. The germline V gene has CDR1 SGHKS and CDR2 YYEKEE (reference sequence). This CDR3 is CASSPAPQGGYGYTF. CDR3 nucleotides: TGTGCCAGCAGCCCCGCACCACAGGGGGGCTATGGCTACACCTTC.

The genes are TRBV9 and TRBJ1-6, with D possibly TRBD1 on 5 matching bases. Germline V gives CDR1 SGDLS, CDR2 YYNGEE. V was clipped by 0 bases and J by 13 bases, with 11 bases between them. This CDR3 comprises 13 residues. The CDR3 nucleotides read TGTGCCAGCAGCGTAGGGGATCGGGGGCCCCTCCACTTT. Residues: CASSVGDRGPLHF.

The CDR3 spells CASRPWARDNLGGQFF. CDR3 nucleotides: TGTGCCAGTAGGCCGTGGGCCCGGGACAACCTTGGGGGGCAGTTCTTC. The chain carries TRBV19 and TRBJ2-1, with a possible D match to TRBD1 (6 bases). V lost 6 bases and J 12 bases, leaving 27 bases between the germline ends. The CDR3 runs 16 residues. Germline V lookup: CDR1 LNHDA, CDR2 SQIVND (reference sequence). The full variable domain, its missing parts supplied by reference TRBV19 and TRBJ2-1, is DGGITQSPKYLFRKEGQNVTLSCEQNLNHDAMYWYRQDPGQGLRLIYYSQIVNDFQKGDIAEGYSVSREKKESFPLTVTSAQKNPTAFYLCASRPWARDNLGGQFFGPGTRLTVL.